This T cell receptor (beta chain) emerged from a study of spatial heterogeneity in lung cancer (dated by TCRdb to between 2018 and 2020). General notes on the study: Donors were approximately 72 patients with early-stage, untreated non-small cell lung cancer from the lung TRACERx cohort. In the raw uncorrected reads, each unique combination of TCR and UMI appeared more than ten times on average. Follow-up PBMC samples were sequenced whenever available, and the median time to follow-up was two to three years after resection. Both alpha and beta chains were TCR-sequenced in samples taken at surgery, namely 220 tumor regions, 62 to 70 matched nontumor lung samples and around 53 PBMC samples. Beta-chain transcripts were consistently detected in greater numbers than alpha-chain transcripts, which likely reflected higher beta-chain transcript abundance. The study linked features of the TCR repertoire to counts of nonsynonymous mutations, which were determined by whole-exome sequencing of tumor tissue. In non-small cell lung cancer, the study quantitatively compared TCR alpha and beta repertoires across several tumor regions, matched nontumor lung, and blood. The investigation overall reported the following: Additional single-cell paired TCR alpha and beta sequencing was considered necessary to confirm, at a functional level, the hypothesis that regional TCRs recognize regional mutations. Ubiquitous expanded tumor TCRs showed up in blood more often at tumor resection than at routine follow-up. Only 14 patients were included in the comparisons of baseline and follow-up blood repertoires.

Concerning this clonotype itself: This clone's antigen is unknown. Within one base of it there is no much larger clone, and no base qualities were kept.

Read against the paper, the sample's time point label means: blood at routine non-recurrence follow-up after resection. Without any cell sorting, TCR sequencing was performed on whole RNA extracted either from tumor and nontumor lung tissue or from cryopreserved PBMC samples. A patient was chosen for TCR sequencing only when enough RNA was available from at least two tumor regions. The cysteine opens and the phenylalanine closes a CDR3 of 15 amino acids. Solely the CDR3 DNA is kept, with 45 bases framed from the first base. CDR1 and CDR2, looked up from the germline V gene (reference sequence), are SEHNR and FQNEAQ. The junction carries 15 bases between V and J, which are trimmed by 5 bases and 7 bases respectively. Library preparation employed 5' RACE. TCRdb shows the sequencer as NextSeq 500. In the TCR library protocol, a unique molecular identifier was attached to each TCR cDNA molecule so that PCR and sequencing errors could be corrected. The published analysis was carried out like this. Decombinator tools were used for TCR identification, UMI-based error correction and CDR3 extraction. TCRs above a frequency of 2 per 1,000, corresponding to the top 1% of the tumor frequency distribution, were defined as expanded. Renyi diversity was computed with the R vegan package after each repertoire had been subsampled 100 times to 5,000 TCRs. CDR3 similarity networks were built from amino acid triplet string-kernel similarity, connecting CDR3s with pairwise similarity above 0.82. Starting from the raw public reads, TCRdb applied fastp trimming at Q25, assembled clones with MiXCR and retained in-frame beta chains. Here each entry gathers all rows of one CDR3 protein and keeps the most common genes and DNA. V and J calls and clone size were set by TCRdb, not the authors. The sample includes 110,000 or so distinct CDR3 sequences, with 9.5% to 14% observed a single time. The ten largest clones represent approximately 24% of the sample.

Material: PBMCs, obtained at follow-up. The sequence was collected from a female donor with early-stage non-small cell lung cancer. This sequence uses TRBV7-9 and TRBJ1-6; a weak D assignment points to TRBD1 (5 bases agree). The nucleotide sequence is TGTGCCAGCAGCCCGGGGACCGGTCAAAATTCACCCCTCCACTTT. Translated, it reads CASSPGTGQNSPLHF.